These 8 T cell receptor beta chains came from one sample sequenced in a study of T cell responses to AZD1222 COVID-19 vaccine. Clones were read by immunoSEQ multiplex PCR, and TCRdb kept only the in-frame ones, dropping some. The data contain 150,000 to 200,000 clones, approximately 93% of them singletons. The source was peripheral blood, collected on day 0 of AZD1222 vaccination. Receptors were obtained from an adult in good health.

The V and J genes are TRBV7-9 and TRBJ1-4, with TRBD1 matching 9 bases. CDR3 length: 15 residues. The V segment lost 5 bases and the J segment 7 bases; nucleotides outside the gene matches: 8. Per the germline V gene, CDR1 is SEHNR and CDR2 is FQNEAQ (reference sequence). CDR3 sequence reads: CASSPTGTGSEKLFF. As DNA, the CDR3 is TGTGCCAGCAGCCCAACCGGGACAGGGTCTGAAAAACTGTTTTTT.

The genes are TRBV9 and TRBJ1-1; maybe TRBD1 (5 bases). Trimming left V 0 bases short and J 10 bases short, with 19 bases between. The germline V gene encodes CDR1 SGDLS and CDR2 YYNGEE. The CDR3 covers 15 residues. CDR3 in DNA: TGTGCCAGCAGCGTAGCAATAATCGGGGGGGACGGAGCTTTCTTT. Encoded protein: CASSVAIIGGDGAFF.

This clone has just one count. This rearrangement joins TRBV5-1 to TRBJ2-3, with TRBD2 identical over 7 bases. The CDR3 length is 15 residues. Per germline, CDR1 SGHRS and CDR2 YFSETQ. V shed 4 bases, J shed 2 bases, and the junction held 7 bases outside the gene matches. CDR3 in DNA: TGCGCCAGCAGCCCGGGACTACCCCCCACAGATACGCAGTATTTT. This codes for CASSPGLPPTDTQYF.

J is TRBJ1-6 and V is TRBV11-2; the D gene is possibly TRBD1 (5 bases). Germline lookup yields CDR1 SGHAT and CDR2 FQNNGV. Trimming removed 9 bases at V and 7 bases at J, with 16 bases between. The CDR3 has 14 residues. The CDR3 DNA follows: TGTGCCAGTAAGGTACTGGGACTAAATTCACCCCTCCACTTT. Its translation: CASKVLGLNSPLHF.

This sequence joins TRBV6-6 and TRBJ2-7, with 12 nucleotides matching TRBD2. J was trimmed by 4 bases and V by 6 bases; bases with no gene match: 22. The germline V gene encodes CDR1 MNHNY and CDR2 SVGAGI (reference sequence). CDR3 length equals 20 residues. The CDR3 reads CASSPATGGEGGLAGYEQYF. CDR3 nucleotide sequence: TGTGCCAGCAGCCCCGCCACAGGGGGCGAGGGCGGACTAGCGGGGTACGAGCAGTACTTC.

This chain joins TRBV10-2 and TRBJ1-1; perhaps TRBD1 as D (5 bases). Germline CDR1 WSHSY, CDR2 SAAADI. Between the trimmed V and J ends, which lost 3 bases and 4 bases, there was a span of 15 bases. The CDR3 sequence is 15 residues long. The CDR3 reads CASSDPREGSTEAFF. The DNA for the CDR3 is TGCGCCAGCAGTGACCCCAGGGAAGGGAGCACTGAAGCTTTCTTT.

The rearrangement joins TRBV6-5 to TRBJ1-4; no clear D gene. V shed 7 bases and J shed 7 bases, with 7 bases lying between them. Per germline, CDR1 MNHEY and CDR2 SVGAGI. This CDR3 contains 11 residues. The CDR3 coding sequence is TGTGCCAGCAAGTACAGTGAAAAACTGTTTTTT. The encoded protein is CASKYSEKLFF.

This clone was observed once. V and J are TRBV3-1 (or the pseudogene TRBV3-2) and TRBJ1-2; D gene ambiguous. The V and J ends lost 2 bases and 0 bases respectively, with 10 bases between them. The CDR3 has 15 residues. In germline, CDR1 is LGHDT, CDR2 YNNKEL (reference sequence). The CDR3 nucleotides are TGTGCCAGCAGCCAACACGGATCCCCTAACTATGGCTACACCTTC. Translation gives CASSQHGSPNYGYTF.